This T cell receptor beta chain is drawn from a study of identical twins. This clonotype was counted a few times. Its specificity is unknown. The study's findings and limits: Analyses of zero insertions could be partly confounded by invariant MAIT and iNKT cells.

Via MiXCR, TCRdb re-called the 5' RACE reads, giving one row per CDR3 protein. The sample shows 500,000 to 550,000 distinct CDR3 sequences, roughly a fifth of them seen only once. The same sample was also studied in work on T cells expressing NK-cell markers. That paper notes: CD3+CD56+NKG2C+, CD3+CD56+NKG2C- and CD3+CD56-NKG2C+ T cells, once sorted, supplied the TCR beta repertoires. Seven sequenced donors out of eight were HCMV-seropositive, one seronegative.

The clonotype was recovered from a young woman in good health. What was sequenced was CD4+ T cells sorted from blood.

The chain's CDR3 is CASSPRRDGEQYF. In DNA, the CDR3 is TGTGCCAGCTCACCGAGAAGGGACGGCGAGCAGTACTTC. V gene TRBV18 combines with J gene TRBJ2-7, with D perhaps given as TRBD1 or TRBD2 (5 bases each). CDR3 size: 13 residues. Germline values: CDR1 KGHSH, CDR2 LQKENI. Deletions cut 3 bases from V and 6 bases from J, with 12 bases between.